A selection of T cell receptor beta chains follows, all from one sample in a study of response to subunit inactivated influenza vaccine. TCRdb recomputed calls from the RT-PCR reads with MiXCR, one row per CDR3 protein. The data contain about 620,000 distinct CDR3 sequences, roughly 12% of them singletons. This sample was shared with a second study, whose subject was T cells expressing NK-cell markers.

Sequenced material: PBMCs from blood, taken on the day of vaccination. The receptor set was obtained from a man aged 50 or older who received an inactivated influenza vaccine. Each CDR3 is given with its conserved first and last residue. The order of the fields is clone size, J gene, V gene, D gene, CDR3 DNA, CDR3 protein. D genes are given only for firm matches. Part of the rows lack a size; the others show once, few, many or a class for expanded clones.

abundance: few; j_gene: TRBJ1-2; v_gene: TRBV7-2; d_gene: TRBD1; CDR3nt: TGTGCCAGCAGCTTAGCTTCTACAGGGGCCAGGGGGGGCTACACCTTC; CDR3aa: CASSLASTGARGGYTF
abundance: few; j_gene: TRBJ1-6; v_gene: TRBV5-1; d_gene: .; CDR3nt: TGCGCCAGCAGCGCTGGGACCCTCAATAATTCACCCCTCCACTTT; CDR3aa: CASSAGTLNNSPLHF
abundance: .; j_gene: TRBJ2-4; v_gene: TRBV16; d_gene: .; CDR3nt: TGTGCCAGCAGCCAAGGCAGGGGGGACATTCAGTACTTC; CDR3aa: CASSQGRGDIQYF
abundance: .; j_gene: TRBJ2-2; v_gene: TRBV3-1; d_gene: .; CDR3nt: TGTGCCAGCACCCGCGGGGGCCCCAACACCGGGGAGCTGTTTTTT; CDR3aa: CASTRGGPNTGELFF
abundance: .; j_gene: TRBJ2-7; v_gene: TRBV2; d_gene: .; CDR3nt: TGTGCCAGCAGTGAATCTACTGCCGGAGGGCTGGAGCAGTACTTC; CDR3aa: CASSESTAGGLEQYF
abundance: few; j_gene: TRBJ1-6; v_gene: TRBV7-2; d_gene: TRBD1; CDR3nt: TGTGCCAGCAGCTCCCGACAGGGTATTTCACCCCTCCACTTT; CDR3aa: CASSSRQGISPLHF
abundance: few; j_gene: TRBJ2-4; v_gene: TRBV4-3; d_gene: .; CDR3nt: TGCGCCAGCAGCCAAGAATACAAGAACAAAAACATTCAGTACTTC; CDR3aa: CASSQEYKNKNIQYF
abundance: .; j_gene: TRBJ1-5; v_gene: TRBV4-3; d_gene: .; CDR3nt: TGCGCCAGCAGCCCGGGGGTTTGGGGTAATAGCAATCAGCCCCAGCATTTT; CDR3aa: CASSPGVWGNSNQPQHF
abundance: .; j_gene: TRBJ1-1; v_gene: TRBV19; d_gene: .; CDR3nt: TGTGCCAGTAGTTTCATCGGGGCCGCCCAATGGAACACTGAAGCTTTCTTT; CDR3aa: CASSFIGAAQWNTEAFF
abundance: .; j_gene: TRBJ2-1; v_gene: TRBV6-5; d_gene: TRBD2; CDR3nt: TGTGCCAGCAGTTACTCGATGGGGGGGGGGAACTACAATGAGCAGTTCTTC; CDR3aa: CASSYSMGGGNYNEQFF
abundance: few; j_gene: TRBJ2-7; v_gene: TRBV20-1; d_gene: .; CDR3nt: TGCAGCGGCAGTGCGGGAATGTCCTACGAGCAGTACTTC; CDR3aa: CSGSAGMSYEQYF
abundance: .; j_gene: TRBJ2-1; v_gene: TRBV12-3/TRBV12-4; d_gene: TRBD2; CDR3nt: TGTGCCAGCAGGGGACTAGTAGATGAGCAGTTCTTC; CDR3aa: CASRGLVDEQFF
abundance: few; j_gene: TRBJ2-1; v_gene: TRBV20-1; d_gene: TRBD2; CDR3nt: TGCAGTGCTAGAGGAGGGACTAGCGGGTCAATCTACAATGAGCAGTTCTTC; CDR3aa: CSARGGTSGSIYNEQFF
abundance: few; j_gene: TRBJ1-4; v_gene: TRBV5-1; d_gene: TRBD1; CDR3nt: TGCGCCAGCAGCTTGGGCGGACAGGATAATGAAAAACTGTTTTTT; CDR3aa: CASSLGGQDNEKLFF
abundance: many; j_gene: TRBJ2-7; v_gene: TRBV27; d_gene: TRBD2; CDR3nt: TGTGCCAGCAGTTTCGTTAGCGGGAGGGGCTACGAGCAGTACTTC; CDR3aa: CASSFVSGRGYEQYF
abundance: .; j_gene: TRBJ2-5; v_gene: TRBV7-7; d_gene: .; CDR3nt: TGTGCTAGCAGCGCCTCCACACGGACGGAGACCCAGTACTTC; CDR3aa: CASSASTRTETQYF
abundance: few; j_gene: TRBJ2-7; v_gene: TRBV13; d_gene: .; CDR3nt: TGTGCCAGCAGCTGGCGGGCGGTGTCTTACGAGCAGTACTTC; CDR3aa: CASSWRAVSYEQYF
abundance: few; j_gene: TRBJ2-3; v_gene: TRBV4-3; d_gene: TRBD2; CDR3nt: TGCGCCAGCAGCCGCTTCCTTCTAGCGGGGCGGATTCGGCTCACAGATACGCAGTATTTT; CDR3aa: CASSRFLLAGRIRLTDTQYF
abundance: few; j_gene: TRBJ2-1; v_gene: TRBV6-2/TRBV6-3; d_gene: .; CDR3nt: TGTGCCAGCGGTCTTGACTGGTATGAGCAGTTCTTC; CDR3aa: CASGLDWYEQFF
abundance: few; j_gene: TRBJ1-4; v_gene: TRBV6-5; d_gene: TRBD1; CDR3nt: TGTGCCAGCACACGGGACAGGAGGAAACTGTTTTTT; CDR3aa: CASTRDRRKLFF
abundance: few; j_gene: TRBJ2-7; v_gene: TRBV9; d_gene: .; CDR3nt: TGTGCCAGCGGGCCTCAGGGCAGAGTTTACGAGCAGTACTTC; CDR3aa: CASGPQGRVYEQYF
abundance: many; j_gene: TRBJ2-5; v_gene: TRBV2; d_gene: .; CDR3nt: TGTGCCAGCAGTGTATCAGCAGAGACCCAGTACTTC; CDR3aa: CASSVSAETQYF
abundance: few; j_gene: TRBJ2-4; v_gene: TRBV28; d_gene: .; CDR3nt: TGTGCCAGCAGCAACAGGGACTTAGCCAAAAACATTCAGTACTTC; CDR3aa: CASSNRDLAKNIQYF
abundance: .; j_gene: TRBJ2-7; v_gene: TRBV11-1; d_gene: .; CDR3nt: TGTGCCAGCAGCTTAGCGTCCCAAGGGTACCAGATTTCCTACGAGCAGTACTTC; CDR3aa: CASSLASQGYQISYEQYF
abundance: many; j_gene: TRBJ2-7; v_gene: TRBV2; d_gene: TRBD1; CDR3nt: TGTGCCAGCAGTGGGGTCTTGGGGACAGGGGTCGCCGAGCAGTACTTC; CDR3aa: CASSGVLGTGVAEQYF
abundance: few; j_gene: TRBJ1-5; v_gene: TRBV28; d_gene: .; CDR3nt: TGTGCCAGCAGTGGAGCCCAGGGATCTCAGCCCCAGCATTTT; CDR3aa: CASSGAQGSQPQHF
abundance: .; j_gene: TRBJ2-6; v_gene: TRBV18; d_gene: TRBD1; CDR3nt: TGTGCCAGCTCCCCAGGGGGCCCCATCTCTGGGGCCAACGTCCTGACTTTC; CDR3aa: CASSPGGPISGANVLTF
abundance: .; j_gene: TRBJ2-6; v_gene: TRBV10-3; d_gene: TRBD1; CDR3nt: TGTGCCATCAGTGCAGCTCAGGGGGCGCGTGGGGCCAACGTCCTGACTTTC; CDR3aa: CAISAAQGARGANVLTF
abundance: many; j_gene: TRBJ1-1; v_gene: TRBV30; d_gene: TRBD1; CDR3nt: TGTGCCTGGAGTAGGGGGCCTGAAGCTTTCTTT; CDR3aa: CAWSRGPEAFF
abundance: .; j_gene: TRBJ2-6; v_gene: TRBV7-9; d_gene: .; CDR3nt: TGTGCCAGCAGCTTAGCCCGGCGGTCTGGGGCCAACGTCCTGACTTTC; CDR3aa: CASSLARRSGANVLTF
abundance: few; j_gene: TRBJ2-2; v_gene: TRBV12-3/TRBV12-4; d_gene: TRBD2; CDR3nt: TGTGCCAGCAGTGAAGGACTAGTCGGAACCGGGGAGCTGTTTTTT; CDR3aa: CASSEGLVGTGELFF
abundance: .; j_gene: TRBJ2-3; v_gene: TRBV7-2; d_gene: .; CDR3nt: TGTGCCAGCAGACAAGCCCCTAGCACAGATACGCAGTATTTT; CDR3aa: CASRQAPSTDTQYF
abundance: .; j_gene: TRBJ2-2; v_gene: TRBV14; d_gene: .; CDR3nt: TGTGCCAGCAGCCAATACCAGTCCGGGGAGCTGTTTTTT; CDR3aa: CASSQYQSGELFF
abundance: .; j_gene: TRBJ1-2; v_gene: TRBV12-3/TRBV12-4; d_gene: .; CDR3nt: TGTGCCAGCAGTCCCAGTGGGGGGGTCAACGGCTACACCTTC; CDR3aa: CASSPSGGVNGYTF
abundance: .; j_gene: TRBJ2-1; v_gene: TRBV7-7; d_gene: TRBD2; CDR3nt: TGTGCCAGCAGCCCTAGCGGGGCAAACAATGAGCAGTTCTTC; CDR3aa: CASSPSGANNEQFF
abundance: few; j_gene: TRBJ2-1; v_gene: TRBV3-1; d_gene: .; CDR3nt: TGTGCCAGCAGGTCCGGGGCGGGGTACAATGAGCAGTTCTTC; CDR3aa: CASRSGAGYNEQFF
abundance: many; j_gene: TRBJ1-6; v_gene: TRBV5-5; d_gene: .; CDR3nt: TGTGCCAGCAGCCGTGGGTATAATTCACCCCTCCACTTT; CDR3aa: CASSRGYNSPLHF
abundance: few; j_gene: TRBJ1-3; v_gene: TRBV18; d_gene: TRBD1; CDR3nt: TGTGCCAGCTCACCGTCCGGGACAGCTCCTTCTGGAAACACCATATATTTT; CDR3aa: CASSPSGTAPSGNTIYF
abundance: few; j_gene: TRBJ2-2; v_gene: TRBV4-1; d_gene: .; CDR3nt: TGCGCCAGCAGCCGAAGGAGGGACTCGAACACCGGGGAGCTGTTTTTT; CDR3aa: CASSRRRDSNTGELFF
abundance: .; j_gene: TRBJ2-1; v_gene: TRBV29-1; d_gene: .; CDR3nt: TGCAGCGTACAAAAGGGGAACAATGAGCAGTTCTTC; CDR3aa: CSVQKGNNEQFF
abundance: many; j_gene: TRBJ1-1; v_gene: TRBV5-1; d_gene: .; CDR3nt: TGCGCCAGCAGCTTACTGGGTGTGAGGGTGAGGACTGAAGCTTTCTTT; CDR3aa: CASSLLGVRVRTEAFF
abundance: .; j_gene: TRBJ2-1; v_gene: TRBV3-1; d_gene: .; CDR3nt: TGTGCCAGCAGCCAAGGGGGACGGCGGAATGAGCAGTTCTTC; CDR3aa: CASSQGGRRNEQFF
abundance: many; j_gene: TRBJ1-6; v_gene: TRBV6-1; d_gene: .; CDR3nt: TGTGCCAGCAGTCTGGGTTTCGGTTCACCCCTCCACTTT; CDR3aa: CASSLGFGSPLHF
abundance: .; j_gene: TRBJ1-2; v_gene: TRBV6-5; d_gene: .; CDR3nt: TGTGCCAGCAGTTACTTCACGGGGCCCGGGGGCTATGGCTACACCTTC; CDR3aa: CASSYFTGPGGYGYTF
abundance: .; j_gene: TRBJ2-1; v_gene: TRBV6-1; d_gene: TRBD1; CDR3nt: TGTGCCAGCAGAAACAGGGGTCCTTGGAGGAATGAGCAGTTCTTC; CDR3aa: CASRNRGPWRNEQFF
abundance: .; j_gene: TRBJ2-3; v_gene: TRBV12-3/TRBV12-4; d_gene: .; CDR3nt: TGTGCCAGCAGTATAGCCCAAGGCACGCAGTATTTT; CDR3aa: CASSIAQGTQYF
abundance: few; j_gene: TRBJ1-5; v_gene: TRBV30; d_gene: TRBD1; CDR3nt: TGTGCCTGGAGTACTTACAGGGGCTATAGCAATCAGCCCCAGCATTTT; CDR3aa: CAWSTYRGYSNQPQHF
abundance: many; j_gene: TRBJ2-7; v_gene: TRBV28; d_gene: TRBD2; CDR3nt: TGTGCCAGCAGTTCCCTAGGGCGGGGGGCCTACGAGCAGTACTTC; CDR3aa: CASSSLGRGAYEQYF
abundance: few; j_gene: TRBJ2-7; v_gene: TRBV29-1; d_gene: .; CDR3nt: TGCAGCGTTGAAATCGTCAACTCCTACGAGCAGTACTTC; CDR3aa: CSVEIVNSYEQYF
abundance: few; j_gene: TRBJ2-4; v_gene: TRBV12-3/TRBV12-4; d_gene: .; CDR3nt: TGTGCCAGCAGTTTAGGCCCCGGTGGGGACATTCAGTACTTC; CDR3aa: CASSLGPGGDIQYF
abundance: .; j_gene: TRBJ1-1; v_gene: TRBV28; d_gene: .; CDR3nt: TGTGCCAGCAGTTCACGGGACTCTTTGGTCACTGAAGCTTTCTTT; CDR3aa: CASSSRDSLVTEAFF
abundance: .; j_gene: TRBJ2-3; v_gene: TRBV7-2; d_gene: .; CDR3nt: TGTGCCAGCAGCTTAGCGGGACCGGGGAGCACAGATACGCAGTATTTT; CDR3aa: CASSLAGPGSTDTQYF
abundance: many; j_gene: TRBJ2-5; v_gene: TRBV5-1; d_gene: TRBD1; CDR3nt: TGCGCCAGCAGCACGGGACAGGGGAGAGGGGAGACCCAGTACTTC; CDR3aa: CASSTGQGRGETQYF